The 10 T cell receptor beta chains listed next were all sequenced from one sample in a study of cytomegalovirus exposure and HLA in healthy donors. PCR amplification relied on 60 Vbeta primers (plus 13 Jbeta primers). TCRdb keeps only in-frame clones here, not all; method: immunoSEQ multiplex PCR. Of 150,000 to 190,000 clones detected, approximately 86% appear once; the ten largest clones hold under 7.5%. Input material: PBMCs. The source of these receptors is a woman between 50 and 59 years old in good health and CMV-seropositive.

This sequence joins TRBV27 and TRBJ2-7; maybe TRBD2 (5 bases). The CDR3 sequence is 15 residues long. Germline V gene sequence: CDR1 MNHEY, CDR2 SMNVEV (reference sequence). V was trimmed by 2 bases and J by 0 bases, leaving 11 bases between them. The CDR3 DNA reads TGTGCCAGCAGTTTAGGTTACGCGGGCTCCTACGAGCAGTACTTC. Protein product: CASSLGYAGSYEQYF.

In its sample, this clone was seen once. V usage is TRBV30 and J usage is TRBJ1-5; a weak D match, TRBD1 (5 bases). The ends were cut back, 1 base at V and 4 bases at J, with 8 bases in the middle. The CDR3 runs 13 residues. Per the germline V gene, CDR1 is GTSNPN and CDR2 is SVGIG (reference sequence). CDR3 loop: CAWSAGGNQPQHF. As DNA, the CDR3 is TGTGCCTGGAGTGCGGGGGGAAATCAGCCCCAGCATTTT.

In this sample, this clone turned up a few times. The rearrangement uses TRBV10-1 and TRBJ2-1; TRBD1 is a possible D gene (5 bases). Between the trimmed V and J ends, which lost 3 bases and 7 bases, there was a span of 10 bases. The CDR3 covers 13 residues. Germline lookup yields CDR1 WNHNN and CDR2 SYGVQD (reference sequence). CDR3 DNA: TGCGCCAGCAGTGAAACAGGTAGAAATGAGCAGTTCTTC. It codes for CASSETGRNEQFF.

This chain's CDR3 is CASSSRTAPGSYGYTF. The CDR3 DNA reads as TGTGCCAGCAGCTCCCGTACGGCTCCTGGGAGTTATGGCTACACCTTC. This sequence joins TRBV9 and TRBJ1-2; no clear D. The germline V gene encodes CDR1 SGDLS and CDR2 YYNGEE. V dropped 4 bases and J dropped 5 bases, with 21 bases sitting between them. This CDR3 is built from 16 residues.

This clone occurred once. The chain links TRBV19 to TRBJ1-2; TRBD1 might be the D (5 bases). The V gene lost 7 bases and the J gene lost 3 bases, with 9 bases spanning the gap. Germline assignment: CDR1 LNHDA and CDR2 SQIVND (reference sequence). The CDR3 covers 12 residues. Here the CDR3 reads CASTREDYGYTF. CDR3 in DNA: TGTGCCAGTACCAGGGAAGACTATGGCTACACCTTC. Full variable domain (remainder filled in from reference TRBV19 and TRBJ1-2): DGGITQSPKYLFRKEGQNVTLSCEQNLNHDAMYWYRQDPGQGLRLIYYSQIVNDFQKGDIAEGYSVSREKKESFPLTVTSAQKNPTAFYLCASTREDYGYTFGSGTRLTVV.

The CDR3 loop is CASTQGIYGYTF. CDR3 sequence (DNA): TGTGCCAGCACCCAGGGCATCTATGGCTACACCTTC. This chain uses TRBV6-6 with TRBJ1-2, with D possibly matching TRBD1 (5 bases). This CDR3 has 12 amino acids. Germline V lookup: CDR1 MNHNY, CDR2 SVGAGI (reference sequence). Trimming left V 7 bases short and J 4 bases short, with 10 bases between.

This chain uses TRBV29-1 with TRBJ1-1; a possible D gene is TRBD1 (5 bases). Trimming stripped 6 bases from V and 8 bases from J, with 16 bases between. CDR1 and CDR2 (germline): SQVTM, ANQGSEA. This CDR3 has 12 residues. CDR3 in DNA: TGCAGCGTCGGGAGCTCGGGGGGGGAAGCTTTCTTT. Its translation is CSVGSSGGEAFF. Using reference TRBV29-1 and TRBJ1-1 for the parts outside the CDR3, the full variable domain is SAVISQKPSRDICQRGTSLTIQCQVDSQVTMMFWYRQQPGQSLTLIATANQGSEATYESGFVIDKFPISRPNLTFSTLTVSNMSPEDSSIYLCSVGSSGGEAFFGQGTRLTVV.

This chain joins TRBV5-5 and TRBJ1-5; possible D gene TRBD1, 6 bases. The CDR3 sequence is 13 residues long. Germline V gene data show CDR1 as SGHKS and CDR2 as YYEKEE (reference sequence). V dropped 3 bases and J dropped 6 bases, with 10 bases sitting between them. CDR3 region: CASSYTGFQPQHF. DNA for the CDR3: TGTGCCAGCAGCTACACAGGGTTTCAGCCCCAGCATTTT.

The chain joins TRBV19 to TRBJ1-5, with 9 bases lining up with TRBD1. V shed 4 bases and J 4 bases; nucleotides not matched to a gene: 14. This CDR3 is built from 18 residues. The V gene's germline CDR1 is LNHDA and CDR2 SQIVND (reference sequence). The CDR3 protein is CASSKTRGDRGENQPQHF. The CDR3 DNA sequence: TGTGCCAGTAGTAAAACCAGGGGCGACAGGGGGGAGAATCAGCCCCAGCATTTT. Based on the CDR3 plus reference TRBV19 and TRBJ1-5, the full variable domain is DGGITQSPKYLFRKEGQNVTLSCEQNLNHDAMYWYRQDPGQGLRLIYYSQIVNDFQKGDIAEGYSVSREKKESFPLTVTSAQKNPTAFYLCASSKTRGDRGENQPQHFGDGTRLSIL.

V gene TRBV29-1 combines with J gene TRBJ1-2, with no clear D. Germline assignment: CDR1 SQVTM and CDR2 ANQGSEA. V lost 6 bases, J lost 8 bases, and 16 bases lay in between. CDR3 size: 12 residues. In nucleotides, the CDR3 is TGCAGCGTGGCCAGCACCGGCGGGGGCTACACCTTC. The encoded protein is CSVASTGGGYTF.